What follows are 15 T cell receptor beta chains derived from one specimen sequenced in a study of blood T cells in healthy people across ages. Alongside a J-beta primer mix, a sample-barcoded 5' primer served in a second PCR lasting roughly 7 to 11 cycles. MiXCR, applied by TCRdb to the 5' RACE reads, yields one record per CDR3 protein. This table has 800,000 or so distinct CDR3 sequences, about 45% appearing once. The sequencing input was blood. Receptors were obtained from an elderly man in good health.

The chain couples TRBV29-1 to TRBJ2-7; possible D gene TRBD1, 5 bases. Deletions cut 0 bases from V and 2 bases from J, with 14 bases between. The germline CDR1 and CDR2 sequences are SQVTM and ANQGSEA. This CDR3 has 15 residues. CDR3 nucleotide sequence: TGCAGCGTTGAAGATATTAGGGGATCTCCCTACGAGCAGTACTTC. Translation: CSVEDIRGSPYEQYF.

Comments on this clonotype: A much larger clonotype is one base distant, so this may be a read error. The gene calls are TRBV29-1 and TRBJ2-7; D unclear. The V gene lost 6 bases and the J gene lost 6 bases, with 12 bases spanning the gap. Germline V gene data show CDR1 as SQVTM and CDR2 as ANQGSEA. The CDR3 spans 11 residues. The CDR3 sequence is CSVRVGREQYF. DNA of the CDR3: TGCAGCGTCCGCGTGGGCCGCGAGCAGTACTTC.

In this sample, this clonotype turned up a few times. V is TRBV10-3 and J is TRBJ2-3, with D perhaps matching TRBD1 or TRBD2 (5 bases each). CDR3 length equals 15 residues. Trimming stripped 0 bases from V and 6 bases from J, with 13 bases between. The germline gives CDR1 ENHRY, CDR2 SYGVKD. The CDR3 reads CAISESGRDGDTQYF. The CDR3 DNA is TGTGCCATCAGTGAGTCGGGCAGGGACGGTGATACGCAGTATTTT.

Concerning this clonotype itself: The junction departs from the called germline gene at one end, perhaps through a read error. The V and J genes are TRBV7-2 and TRBJ2-5; no firm D call. The CDR3 extends over 14 amino acids. Germline V CDR1 and CDR2: SGHTA, FQGNSA. The DNA of the CDR3 is TGCGCCAGCAGCTCAAGTGGGTTGTACAATGAGCAGTACTTC. This gives the protein CASSSSGLYNEQYF. The variable domain in full, with the rest retrieved from reference TRBV7-2 and TRBJ2-5, is GAGVSQSPSNKVTEKGKDVELRCDPISGHTALYWYRQSLGQGLEFLIYFQGNSAPDKSGLPSDRFSAERTGGSVSTLTIQRTQQEDSAVYLCASSSSGLYNEQYFGPGTRLLVL.

This chain links TRBV6-2 or TRBV6-3 with TRBJ1-1; D remains ambiguous. V was clipped by 7 bases and J by 2 bases, with 17 bases between them. The CDR3 has 15 residues. Looked up from germline, CDR1 is MNHEY and CDR2 is SVGEGT. CDR3 region: CASIGAGNLNTEAFF. The CDR3, as DNA: TGTGCCAGCATTGGCGCCGGCAACCTCAACACTGAAGCTTTCTTT.

V gene TRBV6-1 combines with J gene TRBJ2-3; no clear D. CDR3 size: 13 residues. The germline V gene has CDR1 MNHNS and CDR2 SASEGT. With 1 base removed from V and 5 bases from J, the gap between germline ends came to 7 bases. The CDR3 DNA reads TGTGCCAGCAGTGAAGAAGTCAGAGATACGCAGTATTTT. Translating it yields CASSEEVRDTQYF.

V is TRBV7-2 and J is TRBJ2-1, with D perhaps assigned TRBD1 or TRBD2 (6 bases each). The V gene lost 1 base and the J gene lost 13 bases, with 26 bases spanning the gap. The CDR3 has 17 amino acids. Germline CDR1 reads SGHTA; CDR2 reads FQGNSA. CDR3 sequence: CASSLVGGRSDQETQFF. The CDR3 nucleotides read TGTGCCAGCAGCTTAGTAGGGGGGCGCAGTGACCAAGAGACCCAGTTCTTC.

This clonotype showed up many times. The chain links TRBV7-2 to TRBJ2-3, with no clear D. This CDR3 comprises 14 residues. V was shortened by 3 bases and J by 2 bases, with 9 bases between the two germline ends. Germline V CDR1 and CDR2: SGHTA, FQGNSA. CDR3 residues: CASSLDRNTDTQYF. Written as DNA, the CDR3 is TGTGCCAGCAGCTTGGATAGGAACACAGATACGCAGTATTTT. Variable domain in full (rest from reference TRBV7-2 and TRBJ2-3): GAGVSQSPSNKVTEKGKDVELRCDPISGHTALYWYRQSLGQGLEFLIYFQGNSAPDKSGLPSDRFSAERTGGSVSTLTIQRTQQEDSAVYLCASSLDRNTDTQYFGPGTRLTVL.

The gene calls are TRBV12-3 or TRBV12-4 and TRBJ1-2, with D unresolved. The CDR3 extends over 13 amino acids. With 3 bases removed from V and 6 bases from J, the gap between germline ends came to 11 bases. DNA for the CDR3: TGTGCCAGCAGTTTTGACGGGCTAAATGGCTACACCTTC. It yields the protein CASSFDGLNGYTF.

V and J are TRBV9 and TRBJ2-5, with 7 positions matching TRBD1. The junction had 10 bases not matched to a gene; V was cut back by 3 bases and J by 2 bases. The CDR3 contains 16 residues. CDR1 and CDR2 (germline): SGDLS, YYNGEE. CDR3 DNA: TGTGCCAGCAGCGAGCGATCAGGGGGAACACAAGAGACCCAGTACTTC. It specifies CASSERSGGTQETQYF.

This clonotype has just a few counts. The chain is built from TRBV4-2 and TRBJ2-5; D remains unclear. The CDR3 covers 13 residues. Germline-derived CDR1 and CDR2 are LGHNA and YNFKEQ. The V end was cut by 4 bases, the J end by 5 bases, with 11 bases between. DNA of the CDR3: TGTGCCAGCAGCCGAGACGGGTTCGAGACCCAGTACTTC. This translates into CASSRDGFETQYF.

This sequence joins TRBV12-3 or TRBV12-4 and TRBJ2-3; 7 bases agree with TRBD2. V was pared by 4 bases and J by 2 bases, with 9 bases of the junction left unmatched. CDR3 size: 16 residues. CDR3 amino acids: CASSSASGVLTDTQYF. The CDR3 DNA is TGTGCCAGCAGTTCGGCTAGCGGAGTCCTCACAGATACGCAGTATTTT.

The J gene is TRBJ1-2, the V gene TRBV27; unclear D gene. Between the trimmed V and J ends, which lost 5 bases and 5 bases, there was a span of 15 bases. This CDR3 has 14 amino acids. The V gene's germline CDR1 is MNHEY and CDR2 SMNVEV (reference sequence). The DNA for the CDR3 is TGTGCCAGCAGTCTAGACCCTGCTGGGTATGGCTACACCTTC. Protein: CASSLDPAGYGYTF.

The table lists this clonotype with a few counts. This chain links TRBV25-1 with TRBJ2-5; D may correspond to TRBD1 or TRBD2 (5 bases each). Germline V CDR1 and CDR2: MGHDK, SYGVNS. There are 15 residues in the CDR3. The V end lost 4 bases, the J end lost 1 base, and 13 bases lay between the germline ends. In nucleotides, the CDR3 is TGTGCCAGCAGTGTCCCCCGGGACGGCCAAGAGACCCAGTACTTC. It translates to CASSVPRDGQETQYF.

V and J are TRBV5-1 and TRBJ2-1; TRBD2 matches 9 bases. The V segment lost 1 base and the J segment 8 bases; nucleotides outside the gene matches: 13. Germline V gene data show CDR1 as SGHRS and CDR2 as YFSETQ. The CDR3 is 17 amino acids. Here the CDR3 DNA reads TGCGCCAGCAGCTTGTTCAATAGCGGGAGTGTTAGCGATGAGCAGTTCTTC. Translating gives CASSLFNSGSVSDEQFF.